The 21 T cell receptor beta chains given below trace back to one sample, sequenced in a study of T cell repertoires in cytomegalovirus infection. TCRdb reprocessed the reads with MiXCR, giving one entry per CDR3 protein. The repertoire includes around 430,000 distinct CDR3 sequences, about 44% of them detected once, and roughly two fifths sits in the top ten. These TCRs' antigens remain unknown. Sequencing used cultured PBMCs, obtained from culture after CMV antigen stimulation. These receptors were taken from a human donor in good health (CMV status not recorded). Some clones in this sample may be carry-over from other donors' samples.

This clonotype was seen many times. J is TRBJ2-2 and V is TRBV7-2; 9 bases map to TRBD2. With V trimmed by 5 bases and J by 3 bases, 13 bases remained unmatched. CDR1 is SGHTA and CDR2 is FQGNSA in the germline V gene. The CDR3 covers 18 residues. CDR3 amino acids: CASSPQRREGRDTGELFF. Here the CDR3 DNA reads TGTGCCAGCAGCCCTCAGCGGCGGGAGGGCCGTGACACCGGGGAGCTGTTTTTT. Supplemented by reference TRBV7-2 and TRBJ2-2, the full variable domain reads GAGVSQSPSNKVTEKGKDVELRCDPISGHTALYWYRQSLGQGLEFLIYFQGNSAPDKSGLPSDRFSAERTGGSVSTLTIQRTQQEDSAVYLCASSPQRREGRDTGELFFGEGSRLTVL.

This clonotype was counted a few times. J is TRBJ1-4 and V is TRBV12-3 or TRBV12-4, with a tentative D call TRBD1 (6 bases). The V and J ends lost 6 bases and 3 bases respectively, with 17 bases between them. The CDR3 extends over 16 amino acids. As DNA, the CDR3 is TGTGCCAGCAGCCCCGTCGAGGCAGGGGCTAATGAAAAACTGTTTTTT. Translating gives CASSPVEAGANEKLFF.

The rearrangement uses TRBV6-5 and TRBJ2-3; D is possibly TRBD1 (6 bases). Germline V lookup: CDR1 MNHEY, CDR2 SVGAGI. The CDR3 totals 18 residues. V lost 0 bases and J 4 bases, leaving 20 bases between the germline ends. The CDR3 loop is CASSYSHWGREGADTQYF. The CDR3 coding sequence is TGTGCCAGCAGTTACTCTCACTGGGGGCGCGAGGGGGCAGATACGCAGTATTTT.

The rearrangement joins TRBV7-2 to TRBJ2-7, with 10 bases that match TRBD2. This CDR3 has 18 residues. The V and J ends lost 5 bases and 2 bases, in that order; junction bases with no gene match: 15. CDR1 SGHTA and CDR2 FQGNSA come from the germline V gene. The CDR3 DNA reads TGTGCCAGCAGCCAGCGGGGGGGGCGGGAGGGCCCCACCTACGAGCAGTACTTC. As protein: CASSQRGGREGPTYEQYF.

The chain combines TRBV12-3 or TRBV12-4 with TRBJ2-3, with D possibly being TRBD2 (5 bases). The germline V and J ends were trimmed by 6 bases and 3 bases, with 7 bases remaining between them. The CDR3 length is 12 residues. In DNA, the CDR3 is TGTGCCAGCAGGGCGGGTACAGATACGCAGTATTTT. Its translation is CASRAGTDTQYF.

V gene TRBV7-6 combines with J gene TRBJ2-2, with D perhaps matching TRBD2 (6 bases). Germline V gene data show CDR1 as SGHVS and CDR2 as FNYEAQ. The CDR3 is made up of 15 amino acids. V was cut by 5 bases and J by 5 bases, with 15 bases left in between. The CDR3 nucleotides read TGTGCCAGCAGCCCCCTGGGGGGAGAGACCGGGGAGCTGTTTTTT. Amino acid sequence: CASSPLGGETGELFF.

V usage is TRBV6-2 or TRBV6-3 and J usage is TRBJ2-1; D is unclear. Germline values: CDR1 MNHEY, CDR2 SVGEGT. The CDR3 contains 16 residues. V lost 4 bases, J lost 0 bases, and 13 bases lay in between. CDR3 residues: CASSSLMASSYNEQFF. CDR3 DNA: TGTGCCAGCAGTTCCCTTATGGCGAGCTCCTACAATGAGCAGTTCTTC.

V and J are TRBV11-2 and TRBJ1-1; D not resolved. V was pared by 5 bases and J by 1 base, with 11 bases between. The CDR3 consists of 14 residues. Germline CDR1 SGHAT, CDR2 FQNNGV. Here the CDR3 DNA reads TGTGCCAGCAGCACCTGGGGAGCGAACACTGAAGCTTTCTTT. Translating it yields CASSTWGANTEAFF.

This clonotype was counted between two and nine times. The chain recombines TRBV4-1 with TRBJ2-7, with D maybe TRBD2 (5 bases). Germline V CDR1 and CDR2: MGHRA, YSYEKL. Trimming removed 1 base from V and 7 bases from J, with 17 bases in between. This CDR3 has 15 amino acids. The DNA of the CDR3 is TGCGCCAGCAGCCAAGGAGGCGGGCCCTCGGGGGAGCAGTACTTC. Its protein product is CASSQGGGPSGEQYF.

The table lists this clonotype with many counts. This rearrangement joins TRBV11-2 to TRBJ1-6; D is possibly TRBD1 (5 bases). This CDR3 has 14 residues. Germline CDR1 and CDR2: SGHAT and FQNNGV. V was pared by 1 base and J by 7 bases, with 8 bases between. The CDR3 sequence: CASSLGYRNSPLHF. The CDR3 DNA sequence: TGTGCCAGCAGCTTAGGCTACAGGAATTCACCCCTCCACTTT.

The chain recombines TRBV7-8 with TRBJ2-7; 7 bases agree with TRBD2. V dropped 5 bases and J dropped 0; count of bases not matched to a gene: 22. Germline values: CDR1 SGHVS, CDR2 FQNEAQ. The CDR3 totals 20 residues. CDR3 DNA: TGTGCCAGCAGCCCCAGGGAGAGGCGGCTAGCGGCCTCTCTCTCCTACGAGCAGTACTTC. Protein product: CASSPRERRLAASLSYEQYF.

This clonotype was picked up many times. The CDR3 protein is CASSLLSGSRRTGELFF. The CDR3 DNA follows: TGTGCCAGCAGCCTGCTTAGCGGGAGCAGGAGAACCGGGGAGCTGTTTTTT. The rearrangement joins TRBV7-2 to TRBJ2-2, with 9 bases fitting TRBD2. Unmatched junction bases numbered 12, after V lost 5 bases and J lost 5 bases. The CDR3 length is 17 residues. CDR1 is SGHTA, CDR2 FQGNSA, per germline.

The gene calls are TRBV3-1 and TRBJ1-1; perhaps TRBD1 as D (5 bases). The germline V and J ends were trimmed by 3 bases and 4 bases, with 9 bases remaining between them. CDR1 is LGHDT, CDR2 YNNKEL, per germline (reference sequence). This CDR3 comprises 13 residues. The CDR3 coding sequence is TGTGCCAGCAGCCAGGGTGGGGCCACTGAAGCTTTCTTT. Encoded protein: CASSQGGATEAFF. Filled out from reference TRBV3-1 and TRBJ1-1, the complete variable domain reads DTAVSQTPKYLVTQMGNDKSIKCEQNLGHDTMYWYKQDSKKFLKIMFSYNNKELIINETVPNRFSPKSPDKAHLNLHINSLELGDSAVYFCASSQGGATEAFFGQGTRLTVV.

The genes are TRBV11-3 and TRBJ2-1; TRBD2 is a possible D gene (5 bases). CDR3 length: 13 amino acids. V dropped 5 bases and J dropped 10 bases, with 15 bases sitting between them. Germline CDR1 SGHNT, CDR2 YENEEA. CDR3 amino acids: CASSPPGGLEQFF. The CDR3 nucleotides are TGTGCCAGCAGCCCACCCGGAGGACTCGAGCAGTTCTTC. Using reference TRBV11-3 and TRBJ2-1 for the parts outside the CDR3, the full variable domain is EAGVVQSPRYKIIEKKQPVAFWCNPISGHNTLYWYLQNLGQGPELLIRYENEEAVDDSQLPKDRFSAERLKGVDSTLKIQPAELGDSAVYLCASSPPGGLEQFFGPGTRLTVL.

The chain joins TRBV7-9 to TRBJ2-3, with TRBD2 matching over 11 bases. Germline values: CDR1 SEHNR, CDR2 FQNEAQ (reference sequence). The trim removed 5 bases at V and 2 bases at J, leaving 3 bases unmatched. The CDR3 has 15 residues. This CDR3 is CASSELAGDTDTQYF. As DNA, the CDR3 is TGTGCCAGCAGCGAACTAGCGGGGGACACAGATACGCAGTATTTT.

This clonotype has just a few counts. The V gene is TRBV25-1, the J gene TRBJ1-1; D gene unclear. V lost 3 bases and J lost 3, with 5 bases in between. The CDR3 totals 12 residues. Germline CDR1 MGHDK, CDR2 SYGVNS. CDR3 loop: CASSDWDTEAFF. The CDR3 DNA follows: TGTGCCAGCAGTGATTGGGACACTGAAGCTTTCTTT.

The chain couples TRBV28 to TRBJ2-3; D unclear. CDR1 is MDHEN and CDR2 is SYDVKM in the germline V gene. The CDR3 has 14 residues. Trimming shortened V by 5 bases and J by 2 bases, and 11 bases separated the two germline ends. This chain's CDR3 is CASSVQYSTDTQYF. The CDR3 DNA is TGTGCCAGCAGTGTTCAATACTCCACAGATACGCAGTATTTT.

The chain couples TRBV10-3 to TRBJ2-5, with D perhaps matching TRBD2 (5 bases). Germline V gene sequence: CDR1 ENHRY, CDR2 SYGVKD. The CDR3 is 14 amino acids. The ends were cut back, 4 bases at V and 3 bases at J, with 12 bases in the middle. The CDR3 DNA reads TGTGCCATCAGTGGACCCCCGAGGGAAGAGACCCAGTACTTC. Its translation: CAISGPPREETQYF.

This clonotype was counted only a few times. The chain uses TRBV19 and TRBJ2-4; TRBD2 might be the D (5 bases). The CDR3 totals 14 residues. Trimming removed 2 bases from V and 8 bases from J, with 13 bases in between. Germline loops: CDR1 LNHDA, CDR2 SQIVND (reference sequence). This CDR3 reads CASSIWPTGDIQYF. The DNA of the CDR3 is TGTGCCAGTAGTATATGGCCCACCGGGGACATTCAGTACTTC. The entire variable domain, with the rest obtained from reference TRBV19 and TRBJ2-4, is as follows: DGGITQSPKYLFRKEGQNVTLSCEQNLNHDAMYWYRQDPGQGLRLIYYSQIVNDFQKGDIAEGYSVSREKKESFPLTVTSAQKNPTAFYLCASSIWPTGDIQYFGAGTRLSVL.

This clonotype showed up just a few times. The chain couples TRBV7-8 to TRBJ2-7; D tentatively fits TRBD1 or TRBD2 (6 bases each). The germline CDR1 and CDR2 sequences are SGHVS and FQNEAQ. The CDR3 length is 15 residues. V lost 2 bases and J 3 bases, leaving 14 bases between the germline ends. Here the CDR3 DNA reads TGTGCCAGCAGCTTAAGTGGGGGGCCATACTACGAGCAGTACTTC. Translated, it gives CASSLSGGPYYEQYF.

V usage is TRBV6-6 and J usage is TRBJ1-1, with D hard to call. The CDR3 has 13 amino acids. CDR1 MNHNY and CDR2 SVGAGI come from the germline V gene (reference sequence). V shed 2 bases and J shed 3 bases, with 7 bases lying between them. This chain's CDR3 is CASSYRGDTEAFF. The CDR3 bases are TGTGCCAGCAGTTACCGCGGTGACACTGAAGCTTTCTTT.